This T cell receptor beta chain appears in the sequencing data of a study of breast tumors, draining lymph nodes, adjacent tissues. Study-wide results and caveats: Most tumor T cells seemingly derive from lymph node, then expand in tumor. Tumor T cell lymph node origin was a supported hypothesis, not proven. Tumor TCR diversity was below lymph nodes but above nontumor tissue. Luminal-like breast cancer showed significantly greater tumor-nontumor repertoire similarity than basal-like breast cancer did.

The lymph nodes were axillary draining lymph nodes from breast cancer patients. Comments on this clonotype: Its antigen is currently unknown.

Germline V lookup: CDR1 SGHRS, CDR2 YFSETQ. With 1 base clipped from V and 0 bases from J, the junction kept 2 bases outside the gene matches. The CDR3 covers 15 residues. TCRdb redid the calling of the multiplex PCR reads with MiXCR, one entry per CDR3 protein. Among approximately 280,000 distinct CDR3 sequences, over 25% were seen once, and the ten largest hold around 1%. This receptor was obtained from a female donor with breast cancer. Some clones in this sample may be carry-over from other donors' samples. Sequences were obtained from axillary lymph node tissue. This chain uses TRBV5-1 with TRBJ1-1, with TRBD1 matching 8 bases. DNA for the CDR3: TGCGCCAGCAGCTTGCGGACAGGGATGAACACTGAAGCTTTCTTT. Protein sequence: CASSLRTGMNTEAFF.